Sequencing of this T cell receptor (beta chain) was carried out in a study of cytomegalovirus exposure and HLA in healthy donors. Study results and limitations: Listed as cytomegalovirus-associated were around 160 TCR beta chains.

Amplification used 60 Vbeta primers and 13 Jbeta primers. Generated by immunoSEQ multiplex PCR, the TCRdb table keeps only in-frame clones and is missing some. The sample has hundreds of thousands of clones, 65% to 90% seen once; the top ten hold just over 1.4%. Trimming left V 5 bases short and J 3 bases short, with 3 bases between. CDR1 MNHNY and CDR2 SVGAGI come from the germline V gene (reference sequence). The CDR3 consists of 11 residues. Likely unrecorded immune exposures existed in these nominally healthy donors. A note on this clone: Antigen specificity is unknown.

This TCR derives from a girl under 18 in good health and CMV-seronegative. Source material: PBMCs. The J gene is TRBJ2-3, the V gene TRBV6-6, with no clear D. Here the CDR3 reads CASSQTDTQYF. The CDR3 DNA reads TGTGCCAGCAGTCAGACAGATACGCAGTATTTT.